Presented here are 31 T cell receptor beta chains from one specimen sequenced in a study of blood T cell repertoires in COVID-19. Only in-frame clones appear in the TCRdb table, and some are missing; sequencing was by immunoSEQ multiplex PCR. Of roughly 250,000 clones in the sample, around 89% were seen once. What was sequenced was peripheral blood. Source of these receptors: a man in his thirties or forties with acute or convalescent COVID-19.

The chain couples TRBV5-1 to TRBJ2-4; 11 bases align to TRBD2. This CDR3 contains 17 residues. Trimming cost V 5 bases and J 0 bases; bases outside gene matches: 7. In germline, CDR1 is SGHRS, CDR2 YFSETQ. The CDR3: CASRLAGGPLAKNIQYF. CDR3 bases: TGCGCCAGCAGATTAGCGGGAGGGCCGCTAGCCAAAAACATTCAGTACTTC.

The rearrangement uses TRBV19 and TRBJ2-1; no reliable D call. Trimming shortened V by 9 bases and J by 4 bases, and 10 bases separated the two germline ends. CDR1 is LNHDA and CDR2 is SQIVND in the germline V gene (reference sequence). This CDR3 region has 12 residues. CDR3 bases: TGTGCCAGGCCTCCCCTATACAATGAGCAGTTCTTC. This sequence encodes CARPPLYNEQFF.

The chain has TRBV5-1 and TRBJ2-7; 8 bases map to TRBD2. This CDR3 is 14 amino acids long. Trimming removed 7 bases from V and 2 bases from J; junction bases left unmatched: 8. In germline, CDR1 is SGHRS, CDR2 YFSETQ. CDR3 in DNA: TGCGCCAGCTATTCGGGAGGGCCCCCCTACGAGCAGTACTTC. Translated: CASYSGGPPYEQYF.

The chain is built from TRBV25-1 and TRBJ2-5; TRBD1 matches 8 bases. Looked up from germline, CDR1 is MGHDK and CDR2 is SYGVNS. The CDR3 length is 14 residues. J was trimmed by 3 bases and V by 4 bases; bases with no gene match: 4. The CDR3 sequence is CASSADRAEETQYF. CDR3 nucleotides: TGTGCCAGCAGTGCGGACAGGGCGGAAGAGACCCAGTACTTC.

The chain has TRBV5-6 and TRBJ1-1; 7 positions agree with TRBD1. This CDR3 spans 17 amino acids. With V trimmed by 4 bases and J by 0 bases, 12 bases remained unmatched. Germline CDR1 and CDR2: SGHDT and YYEEEE. The CDR3 loop reads CASSKTWDRTMNTEAFF. The CDR3 DNA is TGTGCCAGCAGCAAGACCTGGGACAGAACAATGAACACTGAAGCTTTCTTT.

The CDR3 sequence is CASSSQQGTNEKLFF. The CDR3, as DNA: TGTGCCAGTAGTTCCCAACAGGGCACTAATGAAAAACTGTTTTTT. The chain uses TRBV19 and TRBJ1-4, with D possibly TRBD1 on 6 matching bases. The CDR3 is 15 residues long. V lost 5 bases and J 2 bases, leaving 12 bases between the germline ends. In germline, CDR1 is LNHDA, CDR2 SQIVND (reference sequence).

The V and J genes are TRBV28 and TRBJ1-1; D unresolved. V lost 2 bases to trimming and J lost 7 bases, with 11 bases between them. CDR3 length: 13 residues. Looked up from germline, CDR1 is MDHEN and CDR2 is SYDVKM. CDR3 sequence reads: CASSLGGGLEAFF. The CDR3 region has the DNA TGTGCCAGCAGTTTAGGAGGAGGACTTGAAGCTTTCTTT.

The chain carries TRBV3-1 (or the pseudogene TRBV3-2) and TRBJ1-6; 9 bases agree with TRBD1. The V segment lost 4 bases and the J segment 10 bases; nucleotides outside the gene matches: 11. The CDR3 consists of 16 residues. Per the germline V gene, CDR1 is LGHDT and CDR2 is YNNKEL (reference sequence). The CDR3 sequence: CASSPVGTGRTSPLHF. The CDR3 DNA reads as TGTGCCAGCAGCCCAGTAGGGACAGGGAGGACCTCACCCCTCCACTTT.

The genes are TRBV7-9 and TRBJ2-1, with TRBD1 as a possible D gene (6 bases). V lost 0 bases and J 0 bases, leaving 15 bases between the germline ends. CDR1 SEHNR and CDR2 FQNEAQ come from the germline V gene (reference sequence). The CDR3 is 18 amino acids. The CDR3 reads CASSLAEQGMYSYNEQFF. The CDR3 region has the DNA TGTGCCAGCAGCTTAGCGGAACAGGGTATGTACTCCTACAATGAGCAGTTCTTC.

The chain uses TRBV19 and TRBJ1-5; 10 bases are a match to TRBD1. Germline V gives CDR1 LNHDA, CDR2 SQIVND (reference sequence). The CDR3 has 16 amino acids. The V and J ends lost 3 bases and 5 bases, in that order; junction bases with no gene match: 7. CDR3 loop: CASSMGDRGSHQPQHF. CDR3 coding DNA: TGTGCCAGTAGTATGGGGGACAGGGGATCTCATCAGCCCCAGCATTTT.

The rearrangement joins TRBV5-1 to TRBJ2-5; a possible D gene is TRBD1 (5 bases). CDR3 length: 13 amino acids. Germline V CDR1 and CDR2: SGHRS, YFSETQ. Trimming removed 3 bases at V and 4 bases at J, with 10 bases between. CDR3 sequence: CASSWTNAETQYF. In DNA, the CDR3 is TGCGCCAGCAGCTGGACAAACGCAGAGACCCAGTACTTC.

As concerns this clone: The same CDR3 is also encoded by other DNA sequences in this sample. V is TRBV2 and J is TRBJ2-2; D is ambiguous. This CDR3 has 13 residues. V was clipped by 4 bases and J by 5 bases, with 8 bases between them. Germline CDR1 is SNHLY and CDR2 is FYNNEI. CDR3 region: CASSVRGTGELFF. CDR3 DNA sequence: TGTGCCAGCAGTGTAAGAGGAACCGGGGAGCTGTTTTTT.

This chain joins TRBV12-3 or TRBV12-4 and TRBJ1-5; TRBD1 matches at 7 bases. The J segment lost 7 bases and the V segment lost 4 bases, leaving 4 bases of the junction unmatched. CDR3 length equals 13 residues. The CDR3 DNA follows: TGTGCCAGCAGTTACAGGGGCGGGCAGCCCCAGCATTTT. Its protein is CASSYRGGQPQHF.

The rearrangement joins TRBV4-1 to TRBJ1-2; TRBD1 matches at 7 bases. In germline, CDR1 is MGHRA, CDR2 YSYEKL. The CDR3 spans 15 residues. V gave up 0 bases and J gave up 2 bases; unmatched junction bases: 3. CDR3 DNA: TGCGCCAGCAGCCAAGAAAGACAGGGCAACTATGGCTACACCTTC. Amino acids: CASSQERQGNYGYTF.

The genes are TRBV12-2 and TRBJ1-6; the table names TRBD1, a call not compared with the DNA. TRBV12-2 is described as a pseudogene. The CDR3 has 16 residues. The CDR3 here is CASRLPRDRGFSPLHF. The CDR3 DNA follows: TGTGCAAGTCGCTTACCCCGGGACAGGGGTTTTTCACCCCTCCACTTT.

This chain joins TRBV7-9 and TRBJ2-5, with TRBD1 matching 7 bases. This CDR3 region has 14 residues. Trimming removed 1 base from V and 5 bases from J; junction bases left unmatched: 4. Germline V gene lookup returns CDR1 SEHNR and CDR2 FQNEAQ (reference sequence). The CDR3, as DNA: TGTGCCAGCAGCTTAGGAGGGGGCGGGGAGACCCAGTACTTC. Its protein is CASSLGGGGETQYF.

This sequence joins TRBV27 and TRBJ1-1; TRBD1 matches at 7 bases. CDR3 size: 13 residues. The V gene end was trimmed by 3 bases and the J gene end by 4 bases; junction bases not matched to a gene: 2. Germline V gene sequence: CDR1 MNHEY, CDR2 SMNVEV (reference sequence). CDR3 sequence reads: CASSFRGVTEAFF. CDR3 DNA: TGTGCCAGCAGTTTCAGGGGGGTCACTGAAGCTTTCTTT.

V and J are TRBV5-5 and TRBJ1-4; D possibly corresponds to TRBD1 (5 bases). The CDR3 runs 13 residues. The V end was cut by 3 bases, the J end by 5 bases, with 8 bases between. Germline V gene sequence: CDR1 SGHKS, CDR2 YYEKEE (reference sequence). The CDR3 here is CASSSQGNEKLFF. The CDR3 bases are TGTGCCAGCAGCTCCCAGGGAAATGAAAAACTGTTTTTT.

The rearrangement uses TRBV6-4 and TRBJ2-1; the D is unclear. The CDR3 has 14 amino acids. Germline V CDR1 and CDR2: MRHNA, SNTAGT. V was trimmed by 4 bases and J by 0 bases, leaving 7 bases between them. CDR3: CASSGRASYNEQFF. As DNA, the CDR3 is TGTGCCAGCAGTGGGAGAGCCTCCTACAATGAGCAGTTCTTC.

The chain uses TRBV14 and TRBJ2-3; D remains unclear. Germline CDR1 and CDR2: SGHDN and FVKESK. V lost 3 bases and J lost 1, with 5 bases in between. This CDR3 has 13 residues. CDR3 amino acids: CASSQFGTDTQYF. The CDR3 region has the DNA TGTGCCAGCAGCCAGTTCGGCACAGATACGCAGTATTTT.

V usage is TRBV30 and J usage is TRBJ1-1; possibly TRBD1 for D (6 bases). There are 13 residues in the CDR3. The V gene's germline CDR1 is GTSNPN and CDR2 SVGIG (reference sequence). V was pared by 5 bases and J by 1 base, with 11 bases between. The CDR3 DNA is TGTGCCTGGGGGAAGGGACAGAACACTGAAGCTTTCTTT. Translating it yields CAWGKGQNTEAFF.

The J gene is TRBJ1-5, the V gene TRBV6-2 or TRBV6-3; the D gene is possibly TRBD1 (6 bases). The germline V and J ends were trimmed by 1 base and 1 base, with 11 bases remaining between them. The CDR3 length is 16 residues. Germline V gives CDR1 MNHEY, CDR2 SVGEGT. CDR3 residues: CASSYWQDSSNQPQHF. CDR3 in DNA: TGTGCCAGCAGTTACTGGCAGGACAGCAGCAATCAGCCCCAGCATTTT.

This sequence joins TRBV21-1 and TRBJ2-7; TRBD2, the D gene given by the table, was not confirmed from the DNA. TRBV21-1 represents a pseudogene. This CDR3 region has 16 residues. For the CDR3, the DNA is TGTGCCAGCAGCAAAATAGCAGTCGGGGGTTCCTACGAGCAGTACTTC. It yields the protein CASSKIAVGGSYEQYF.

V usage is TRBV6-1 and J usage is TRBJ1-5; D not resolved. Germline CDR1 is MNHNS and CDR2 is SASEGT. There are 14 residues in the CDR3. Trimming pared 3 bases from V and 5 bases from J, leaving 11 bases between. The chain's CDR3 is CASSDGGSYQPQHF. The CDR3 DNA sequence: TGTGCCAGCAGTGATGGTGGGAGTTATCAGCCCCAGCATTTT.

The gene calls are TRBV28 and TRBJ1-2; 8 nucleotides agree with TRBD1. Germline V lookup: CDR1 MDHEN, CDR2 SYDVKM. CDR3 length equals 12 residues. Trimming took 4 bases from V and 7 from J; bases not matched to a gene: 2. This CDR3 reads CASSSTGGGYTF. The CDR3, as DNA: TGTGCCAGCAGTTCAACAGGGGGTGGCTACACCTTC.

The V call is TRBV6-1, the J call TRBJ2-5; 14 bases are a match to TRBD2. V dropped 0 bases and J dropped 10; count of bases not matched to a gene: 10. Germline assignment: CDR1 MNHNS and CDR2 SASEGT. The CDR3 contains 17 residues. The CDR3 DNA reads TGTGCCAGCAGTGAAGCGCGGGGACTAGCGGGGGATAGAGGCCAGTACTTC. This codes for CASSEARGLAGDRGQYF.

The chain links TRBV7-8 to TRBJ1-5, with TRBD1 matching 8 bases. The CDR3 consists of 17 residues. Looked up from germline, CDR1 is SGHVS and CDR2 is FQNEAQ. Trimming took 5 bases from V and 4 from J; bases not matched to a gene: 13. CDR3: CASSRGWQQGVNQPQHF. For the CDR3, the DNA is TGTGCCAGCAGCCGGGGATGGCAACAGGGGGTGAATCAGCCCCAGCATTTT.

The chain couples TRBV5-6 to TRBJ2-1; TRBD2 aligns across 7 bases. Germline assignment: CDR1 SGHDT and CDR2 YYEEEE. V shed 1 base, J shed 3 bases, and the junction held 7 bases outside the gene matches. The CDR3 consists of 16 residues. DNA for the CDR3: TGTGCCAGCAGCTTGTTTACGGGGGGACTCTACAATGAGCAGTTCTTC. This codes for CASSLFTGGLYNEQFF. Full variable domain (rest looked up from reference TRBV5-6 and TRBJ2-1): DAGVTQSPTHLIKTRGQQVTLRCSPKSGHDTVSWYQQALGQGPQFIFQYYEEEERQRGNFPDRFSGHQFPNYSSELNVNALLLGDSALYLCASSLFTGGLYNEQFFGPGTRLTVL.

This clone appeared once. The rearrangement links TRBV2 to TRBJ2-7; 7 nucleotides agree with TRBD1. Germline trimming cut 2 bases from V and 2 bases from J; bases unmatched to any gene: 3. CDR1 and CDR2 from the germline V gene are SNHLY and FYNNEI. This CDR3 has 14 amino acids. CDR3 bases: TGTGCCAGCAGTGAAAGGACAGGTCCCTACGAGCAGTACTTC. Amino acid sequence: CASSERTGPYEQYF.

The V and J genes are TRBV29-1 and TRBJ1-2; a weak D match, TRBD1 (6 bases). V was cut by 5 bases and J by 8 bases, with 21 bases left in between. Germline values: CDR1 SQVTM, CDR2 ANQGSEA. The CDR3 is 14 residues long. The CDR3 protein is CSVLKNGQRGGYTF. The CDR3 region has the DNA TGCAGCGTTCTCAAGAACGGACAGCGGGGAGGCTACACCTTC. The variable domain in full, completed from reference TRBV29-1 and TRBJ1-2, reads SAVISQKPSRDICQRGTSLTIQCQVDSQVTMMFWYRQQPGQSLTLIATANQGSEATYESGFVIDKFPISRPNLTFSTLTVSNMSPEDSSIYLCSVLKNGQRGGYTFGSGTRLTVV.

This clone appeared a few times. The V gene is TRBV21-1, the J gene TRBJ1-3; the table's TRBD1 call for D was not verified on the DNA. TRBV21-1 is recorded as a pseudogene. CDR3 length equals 17 residues. CDR3 nucleotide sequence: TGTGCCAGCAGCAAGATGACAGGGGATAATATCGGGAACACCATATATTTT. Encoded protein: CASSKMTGDNIGNTIYF.